The next 15 T cell receptor beta chains were all read from a single sample in a study of shared clonotypes between healthy human individuals (TCRdb year 2020). CD8 naive samples were CD45RO-negative cells positively selected for CCR7, giving a CD45RA+CCR7+ population that excluded TemRA cells. Libraries were built with the immunoSEQ multiplex PCR assay. The immuneACCESS repertoire file appears here via TCRdb, limited to in-frame rearrangements. These files lack a portion of the clones; in checked studies, under half of the deficit traces to unresolved V genes, and the cause of the others is not known. This sample has roughly 2 million clones in its table, and roughly 94% of those were observed once. 0.9% to 1.4% of the sample comes from the top ten. What was sequenced was naive CD8+ T cells sorted from blood. In light of the paper, this sample's cell subset or site label describes: CD45RA+CCR7+. The source of these receptors is a man in his late teens or twenties in good health.

On this clone: At the DNA level, this CDR3 is encoded by other sequences in the same sample as well. This CDR3 is CASSLAQGASYEQYF. Written as DNA, the CDR3 is TGTGCCAGCAGCTTAGCGCAGGGGGCATCCTACGAGCAGTACTTC. This chain joins TRBV7-9 and TRBJ2-7; TRBD1 agrees at 8 bases. CDR3 length: 15 residues. With V trimmed by 0 bases and J by 1 base, 2 bases remained unmatched. Germline lookup yields CDR1 SEHNR and CDR2 FQNEAQ (reference sequence). The full variable domain, its missing parts supplied by reference TRBV7-9 and TRBJ2-7, is DTGVSQNPRHKITKRGQNVTFRCDPISEHNRLYWYRQTLGQGPEFLTYFQNEAQLEKSRLLSDRFSAERPKGSFSTLEIQRTEQGDSAMYLCASSLAQGASYEQYFGPGTRLTVT.

The rearrangement links TRBV18 to TRBJ2-7; a possible D gene is TRBD1 (6 bases). This CDR3 has 13 residues. Germline values: CDR1 KGHSH, CDR2 LQKENI. Trimming removed 4 bases at V and 0 bases at J, with 7 bases between. This CDR3 reads CASSRTVSYEQYF. CDR3 nucleotide sequence: TGTGCCAGCTCACGGACAGTCTCCTACGAGCAGTACTTC. The full variable domain, completed using reference TRBV18 and TRBJ2-7, is NAGVMQNPRHLVRRRGQEARLRCSPMKGHSHVYWYRQLPEEGLKFMVYLQKENIIDESGMPKERFSAEFPKEGPSILRIQQVVRGDSAAYFCASSRTVSYEQYFGPGTRLTVT.

The V call is TRBV27, the J call TRBJ2-3; no definite D call. This CDR3 is 15 amino acids long. Germline V gene data show CDR1 as MNHEY and CDR2 as SMNVEV (reference sequence). Trimming removed 5 bases from V and 0 bases from J, with 12 bases in between. Here the CDR3 reads CASSIFLSSTDTQYF. The DNA of the CDR3 is TGTGCCAGCAGTATTTTCCTTTCTAGCACAGATACGCAGTATTTT.

The V gene is TRBV13, the J gene TRBJ1-4; TRBD1 matches at 7 bases. The CDR3 runs 16 residues. Germline V gene lookup returns CDR1 PRHDT and CDR2 FYEKMQ (reference sequence). J was trimmed by 7 bases and V by 0 bases; bases with no gene match: 8. The CDR3: CASSLGARGRGEKLFF. Written as DNA, the CDR3 is TGTGCCAGCAGCTTAGGGGCGAGGGGGCGCGGTGAAAAACTGTTTTTT.

The genes are TRBV19 and TRBJ1-2; D is possibly TRBD1 (5 bases). The germline V gene encodes CDR1 LNHDA and CDR2 SQIVND (reference sequence). Between the trimmed V and J ends, which lost 3 bases and 2 bases, there was a span of 16 bases. The CDR3 has 16 residues. CDR3 bases: TGTGCCAGTAGTATTATCCAGGAGGGACCCAACTATGGCTACACCTTC. It specifies CASSIIQEGPNYGYTF.

J is TRBJ2-3 and V is TRBV10-3, with TRBD2 as a possible D gene (5 bases). The V end was cut by 10 bases, the J end by 0 bases, with 17 bases between. The CDR3 runs to 15 residues. The germline V gene encodes CDR1 ENHRY and CDR2 SYGVKD. CDR3 loop: CATTFTPGSTDTQYF. The CDR3 coding sequence is TGTGCCACCACATTCACTCCGGGGAGCACAGATACGCAGTATTTT.

The gene calls are TRBV27 and TRBJ2-5; TRBD2 is a possible D gene (5 bases). Germline loops: CDR1 MNHEY, CDR2 SMNVEV (reference sequence). The CDR3 is 16 amino acids. V gave up 6 bases and J gave up 4 bases, with 21 bases separating them. The CDR3 region has the DNA TGTGCCAGCAGCCCAAGTTGGGGAGACACTACAGAGACCCAGTACTTC. Protein: CASSPSWGDTTETQYF.

The rearrangement joins TRBV5-1 to TRBJ1-2, with a weak D call TRBD1 (6 bases). Trimming took off 3 bases at V and 3 bases at J, with 15 bases between the two ends. The CDR3 is made up of 15 amino acids. CDR1 is SGHRS and CDR2 is YFSETQ in the germline V gene. CDR3: CASSSSSGGDYGYTF. CDR3 DNA sequence: TGCGCCAGCAGCTCCTCCAGTGGGGGCGACTATGGCTACACCTTC.

Only one count was recorded for this clone. The V call is TRBV5-6, the J call TRBJ2-1; a possible D gene is TRBD2 (6 bases). Trimming cost V 0 bases and J 3 bases, with 13 bases left between them. Germline lookup yields CDR1 SGHDT and CDR2 YYEEEE. CDR3 length equals 16 residues. The CDR3 spells CASSLGDSGYYNEQFF. In DNA form, the CDR3 reads TGTGCCAGCAGCTTGGGTGATAGCGGATACTACAATGAGCAGTTCTTC.

About this clone: Different DNA sequences within this sample yield the same CDR3. The gene calls are TRBV2 and TRBJ1-1; 7 bases are a match to TRBD1. The CDR3 sequence is 13 residues long. Unmatched junction bases numbered 6, after V lost 6 bases and J lost 5 bases. Germline assignment: CDR1 SNHLY and CDR2 FYNNEI. The CDR3 DNA is TGTGCCAGCAGAACAGGGGAAGGGACTGAAGCTTTCTTT. Translated, it gives CASRTGEGTEAFF.

The V gene is TRBV9, the J gene TRBJ2-7; 7 bases match TRBD1. J lost 0 bases, V lost 2 bases, and 14 bases had no gene match. The germline gives CDR1 SGDLS, CDR2 YYNGEE. The CDR3 spans 18 residues. The CDR3 reads CASSVGTENGLISYEQYF. CDR3 sequence (DNA): TGTGCCAGCAGCGTCGGGACAGAAAATGGACTTATCTCCTACGAGCAGTACTTC.

The chain carries TRBV9 and TRBJ2-1; 12 bases align to TRBD2. CDR1 and CDR2 (germline): SGDLS, YYNGEE. Trimming took 4 bases from V and 2 from J; bases not matched to a gene: 7. There are 17 residues in the CDR3. CDR3 sequence (DNA): TGTGCCAGCAGCTTACCGACTAGCGGGAGCACCTACAATGAGCAGTTCTTC. It yields the protein CASSLPTSGSTYNEQFF.

V is TRBV6-5 and J is TRBJ1-1, with D unclear. CDR1 is MNHEY and CDR2 is SVGAGI in the germline V gene. V was cut by 1 base and J by 3 bases, with 9 bases left in between. The CDR3 length is 14 residues. The CDR3 spells CASSYYSADTEAFF. The DNA for the CDR3 is TGTGCCAGCAGTTACTATTCGGCGGACACTGAAGCTTTCTTT.

The rearrangement links TRBV30 to TRBJ2-1; D gene ambiguous. In germline, CDR1 is GTSNPN, CDR2 SVGIG (reference sequence). CDR3 length equals 12 residues. V shed 0 bases and J shed 6 bases, with 6 bases lying between them. The CDR3 coding sequence is TGTGCCTGGAGTGTCGCTCGCAATGAGCAGTTCTTC. Translating it yields CAWSVARNEQFF. Full variable domain (outside the CDR3, taken from reference TRBV30 and TRBJ2-1): SQTIHQWPATLVQPVGSPLSLECTVEGTSNPNLYWYRQAAGRGLQLLFYSVGIGQISSEVPQNLSASRPQDRQFILSSKKLLLSDSGFYLCAWSVARNEQFFGPGTRLTVL.

The V and J genes are TRBV10-3 and TRBJ2-1; 13 bases line up with TRBD2. CDR1 is ENHRY and CDR2 is SYGVKD in the germline V gene. The CDR3 has 15 amino acids. Unmatched junction bases numbered 3, after V lost 6 bases and J lost 4 bases. CDR3 coding DNA: TGTGCCATCAGCCTACTAGCGGGAGGGTACAATGAGCAGTTCTTC. It encodes CAISLLAGGYNEQFF.